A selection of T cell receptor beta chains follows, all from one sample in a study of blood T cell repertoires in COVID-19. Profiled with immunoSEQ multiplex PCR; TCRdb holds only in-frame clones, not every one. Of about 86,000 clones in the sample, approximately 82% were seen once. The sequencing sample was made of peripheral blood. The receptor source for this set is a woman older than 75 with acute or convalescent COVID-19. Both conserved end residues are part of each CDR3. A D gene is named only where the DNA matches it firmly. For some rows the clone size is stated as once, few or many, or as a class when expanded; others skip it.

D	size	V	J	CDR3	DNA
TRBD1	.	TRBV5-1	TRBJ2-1	CASSLGQGGYSEQFF	TGCGCCAGCAGCTTGGGACAGGGCGGGTACAGTGAGCAGTTCTTC
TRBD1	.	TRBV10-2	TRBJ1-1	CASSESTGTGTNTEAFF	TGCGCCAGCAGTGAGTCGACGGGGACAGGGACGAACACTGAAGCTTTCTTT
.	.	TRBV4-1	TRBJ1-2	CASSQGRALSDYGYTF	TGCGCCAGCAGCCAAGGCAGGGCCCTTTCGGACTATGGCTACACCTTC
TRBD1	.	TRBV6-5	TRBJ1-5	CASSYVQGANQPQHF	TGTGCCAGCAGTTACGTCCAGGGGGCAAATCAGCCCCAGCATTTT
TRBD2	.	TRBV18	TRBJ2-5	CASSPLAGGFQETQYF	TGTGCCAGCTCACCCCTAGCGGGGGGGTTTCAAGAGACCCAGTACTTC
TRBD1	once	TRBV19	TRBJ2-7	CASSPRTGDSYEQYF	TGTGCCAGTAGTCCCAGGACAGGGGACAGTTACGAGCAGTACTTC
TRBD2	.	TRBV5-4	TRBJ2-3	CASSIAGNLADTQYF	TGTGCCAGCAGCATAGCGGGAAATCTTGCAGATACGCAGTATTTT
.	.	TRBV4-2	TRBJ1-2	CASSELSGVSRGYTF	TGTGCCAGCAGCGAACTGTCAGGTGTATCTCGAGGCTACACCTTC
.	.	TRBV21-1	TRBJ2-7	CASSSQGVYEQYF	TGTGCCAGCAGCTCACAGGGGGTCTACGAGCAGTACTTC
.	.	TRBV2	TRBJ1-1	CASSERNLGYTEAFF	TGTGCCAGCAGTGAGAGGAATCTCGGGTACACTGAAGCTTTCTTT
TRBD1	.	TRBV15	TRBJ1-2	CATSRDRGLGGYTF	TGTGCCACCAGCAGGGACAGGGGGCTAGGGGGCTACACCTTC
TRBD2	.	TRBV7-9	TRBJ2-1	CASSTPGLANEQFF	TGTGCCAGCAGCACGCCGGGACTAGCGAATGAGCAGTTCTTC
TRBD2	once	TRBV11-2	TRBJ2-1	CASSFLGTSGSNEQFF	TGTGCCAGCAGCTTCCTGGGGACTAGCGGATCCAATGAGCAGTTCTTC
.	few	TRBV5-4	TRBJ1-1	CASSLPGLDTEAFF	TGTGCCAGCAGCTTACCAGGGTTGGACACTGAAGCTTTCTTT
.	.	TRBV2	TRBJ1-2	CASRGQAGGGYTF	TGTGCCAGCAGGGGCCAGGCGGGCGGAGGCTACACCTTC
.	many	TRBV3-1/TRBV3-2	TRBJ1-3	CASSQVERGNTIYF	TGTGCCAGCAGCCAAGTAGAAAGGGGGAACACCATATATTTT
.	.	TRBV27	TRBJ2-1	CASSLQGLNEQFF	TGTGCCAGCAGTTTACAGGGTTTGAATGAGCAGTTCTTC
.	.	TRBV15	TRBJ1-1	CATSRERLQGTEAFF	TGTGCCACCAGCAGAGAGAGACTACAGGGTACTGAAGCTTTCTTT
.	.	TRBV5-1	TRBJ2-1	CASSLNLNNEQFF	TGCGCCAGCAGCTTGAACTTAAACAATGAGCAGTTCTTC
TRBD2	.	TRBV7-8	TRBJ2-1	CASSPRSGGPYNEQFF	TGTGCCAGCAGCCCTCGTAGCGGGGGGCCCTACAATGAGCAGTTCTTC
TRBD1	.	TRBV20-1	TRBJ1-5	CSASLLGTGGYQPQHF	TGCAGTGCTAGTTTATTGGGGACAGGGGGCTATCAGCCCCAGCATTTT
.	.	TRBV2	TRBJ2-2	CASSIRETGELFF	TGTGCCAGCAGCATAAGGGAGACCGGGGAGCTGTTTTTT
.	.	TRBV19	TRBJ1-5	CASSIYNQPQHF	TGTGCCAGTAGTATCTACAATCAGCCCCAGCATTTT
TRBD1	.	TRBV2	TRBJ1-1	CASITDRVMNTEAFF	TGTGCCAGCATTACGGACAGGGTTATGAACACTGAAGCTTTCTTT
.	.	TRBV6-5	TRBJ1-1	CASSSAERSVEAFF	TGTGCCAGCAGTTCCGCGGAGAGGTCGGTTGAAGCTTTCTTT
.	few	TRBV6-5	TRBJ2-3	CASSSRVSTDTQYF	TGTGCCAGCAGTTCGCGGGTTAGCACAGATACGCAGTATTTT
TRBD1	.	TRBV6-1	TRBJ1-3	CASSEATGTSGNTIYF	TGTGCCAGCAGTGAAGCGACAGGGACCTCTGGAAACACCATATATTTT
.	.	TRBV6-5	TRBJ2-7	CASGTTGRSYEQYF	TGTGCCAGCGGGACGACAGGGAGGTCCTACGAGCAGTACTTC
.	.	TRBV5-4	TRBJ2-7	CASSLTGVRNEQYF	TGTGCCAGCAGCTTGACGGGAGTAAGAAACGAGCAGTACTTC
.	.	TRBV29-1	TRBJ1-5	CSVAGDFGQPQHF	TGCAGCGTTGCCGGGGACTTCGGGCAGCCCCAGCATTTT